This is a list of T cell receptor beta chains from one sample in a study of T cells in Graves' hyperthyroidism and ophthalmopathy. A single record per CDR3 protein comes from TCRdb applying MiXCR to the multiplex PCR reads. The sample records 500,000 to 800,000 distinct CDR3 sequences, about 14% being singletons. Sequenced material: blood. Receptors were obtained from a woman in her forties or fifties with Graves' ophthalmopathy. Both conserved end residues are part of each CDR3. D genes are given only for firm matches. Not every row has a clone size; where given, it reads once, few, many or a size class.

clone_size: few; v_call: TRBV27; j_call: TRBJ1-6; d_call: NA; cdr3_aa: CASSFGTQLGSPLHF; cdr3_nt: TGTGCCAGCAGTTTTGGGACGCAACTTGGGTCACCCCTCCACTTT
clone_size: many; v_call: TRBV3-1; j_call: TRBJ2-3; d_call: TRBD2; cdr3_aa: CASSQGPGLVTDTQYF; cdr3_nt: TGTGCCAGCAGCCAAGGACCGGGACTAGTTACAGATACGCAGTATTTT
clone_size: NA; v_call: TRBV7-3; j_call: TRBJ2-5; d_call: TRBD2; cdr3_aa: CASSFGLAGDQETQYF; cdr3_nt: TGTGCCAGCAGCTTCGGACTAGCGGGAGACCAAGAGACCCAGTACTTC
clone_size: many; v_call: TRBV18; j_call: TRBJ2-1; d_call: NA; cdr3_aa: CASSPKGSYNEQFF; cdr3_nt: TGTGCCAGCTCACCAAAAGGGAGTTACAATGAGCAGTTCTTC
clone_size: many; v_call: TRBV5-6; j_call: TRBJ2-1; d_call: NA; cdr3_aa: CASSEVTGVGDEQFF; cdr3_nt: TGTGCCAGCAGCGAGGTCACAGGAGTCGGCGATGAGCAGTTCTTC
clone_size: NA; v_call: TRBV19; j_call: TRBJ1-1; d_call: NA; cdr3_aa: CASHPAGTNTEAFF; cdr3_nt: TGTGCCAGTCACCCCGCCGGGACAAACACTGAAGCTTTCTTT
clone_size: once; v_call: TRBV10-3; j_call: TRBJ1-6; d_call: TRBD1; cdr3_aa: CAISPGQDNSPLHF; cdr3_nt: TGTGCCATCAGTCCCGGACAGGATAATTCACCCCTCCACTTT
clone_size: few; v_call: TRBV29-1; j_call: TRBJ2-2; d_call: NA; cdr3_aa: CSVGSRQGGTGELFF; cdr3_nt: TGCAGCGTTGGGTCGCGGCAGGGTGGCACCGGGGAGCTGTTTTTT
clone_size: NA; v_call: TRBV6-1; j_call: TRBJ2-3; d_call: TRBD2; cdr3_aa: CASSPGLAGFVDTQYF; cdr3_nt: TGTGCCAGCAGTCCAGGACTAGCGGGCTTTGTAGATACGCAGTATTTT
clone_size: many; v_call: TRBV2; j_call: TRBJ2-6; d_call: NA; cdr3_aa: CASSEKRDSGANVLTF; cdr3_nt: TGTGCCAGCAGTGAGAAGAGGGACTCTGGGGCCAACGTCCTGACTTTC
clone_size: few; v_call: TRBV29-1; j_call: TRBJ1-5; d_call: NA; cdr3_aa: CSVGSNSNQPQHF; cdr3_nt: TGCAGCGTTGGTTCAAATAGCAATCAGCCCCAGCATTTT
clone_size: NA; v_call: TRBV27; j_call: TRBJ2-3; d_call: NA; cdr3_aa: CASARGSHTQYF; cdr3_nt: TGTGCCAGCGCCCGGGGCTCGCATACGCAGTATTTT
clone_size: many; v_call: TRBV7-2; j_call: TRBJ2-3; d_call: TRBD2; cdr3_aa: CASSLARLAGPDTQYF; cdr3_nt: TGTGCCAGCAGCTTAGCGCGGCTAGCGGGACCAGATACGCAGTATTTT
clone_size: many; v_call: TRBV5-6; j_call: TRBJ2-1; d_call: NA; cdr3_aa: CASSATGTDNNEQFF; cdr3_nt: TGTGCCAGCAGCGCTACCGGGACTGACAACAATGAGCAGTTCTTC
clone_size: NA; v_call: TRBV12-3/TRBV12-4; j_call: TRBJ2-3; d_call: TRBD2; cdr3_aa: CASIKGLAGEDTQYF; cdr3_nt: TGTGCCAGCATCAAAGGACTAGCGGGAGAGGATACGCAGTATTTT
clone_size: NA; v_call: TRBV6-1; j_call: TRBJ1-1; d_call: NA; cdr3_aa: CASRMTGTEAFF; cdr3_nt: TGTGCCAGCAGAATGACGGGCACTGAAGCTTTCTTT
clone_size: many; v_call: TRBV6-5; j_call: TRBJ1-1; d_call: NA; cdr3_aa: CASSYSSAGNTEAFF; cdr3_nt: TGTGCCAGCAGTTACTCGTCGGCAGGGAACACTGAAGCTTTCTTT
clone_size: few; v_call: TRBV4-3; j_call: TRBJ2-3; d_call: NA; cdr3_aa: CASRRSLGATDTQYF; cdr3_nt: TGCGCCAGCAGGCGATCCCTGGGTGCCACAGATACGCAGTATTTT
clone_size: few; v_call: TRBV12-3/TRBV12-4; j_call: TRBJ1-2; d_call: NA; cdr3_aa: CASSSSTPDGYTF; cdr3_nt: TGTGCCAGCAGTTCTTCAACACCCGATGGCTACACCTTC
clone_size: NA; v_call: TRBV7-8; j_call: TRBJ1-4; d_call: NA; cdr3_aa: CASSLVAKTVEKLFF; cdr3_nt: TGTGCCAGCAGCCTTGTTGCTAAGACAGTTGAAAAACTGTTTTTT
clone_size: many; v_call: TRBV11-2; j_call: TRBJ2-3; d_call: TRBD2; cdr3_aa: CASSRTSGSWDTQYF; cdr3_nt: TGTGCCAGCAGCCGGACTAGCGGGAGTTGGGATACGCAGTATTTT
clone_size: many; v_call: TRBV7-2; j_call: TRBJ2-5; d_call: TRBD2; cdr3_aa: CASSQTSGGGETQYF; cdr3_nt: TGTGCCAGCAGCCAGACTAGCGGAGGGGGAGAGACCCAGTACTTC
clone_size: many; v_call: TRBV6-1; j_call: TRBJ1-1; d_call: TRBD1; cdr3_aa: CASSQNTGGTEAFF; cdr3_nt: TGTGCCAGCAGTCAAAACACAGGGGGCACTGAAGCTTTCTTT
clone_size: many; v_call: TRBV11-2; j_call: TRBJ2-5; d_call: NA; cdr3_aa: CASSKHGGGTWETQYF; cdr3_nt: TGTGCCAGCAGCAAACACGGAGGCGGGACTTGGGAGACCCAGTACTTC
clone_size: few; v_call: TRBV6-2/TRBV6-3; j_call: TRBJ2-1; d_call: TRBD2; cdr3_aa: CASSYTPGTSGRDEQFF; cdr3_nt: TGTGCCAGCAGTTATACCCCCGGGACTAGCGGGAGAGATGAGCAGTTCTTC
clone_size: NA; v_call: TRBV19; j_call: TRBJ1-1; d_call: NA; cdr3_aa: CASSPQGWGNTEAFF; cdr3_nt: TGTGCCAGTAGTCCGCAGGGGTGGGGGAACACTGAAGCTTTCTTT
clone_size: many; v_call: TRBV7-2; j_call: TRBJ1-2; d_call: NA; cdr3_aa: CASSPTGKGYGYTF; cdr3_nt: TGTGCCAGCAGCCCAACAGGGAAAGGATATGGCTACACCTTC
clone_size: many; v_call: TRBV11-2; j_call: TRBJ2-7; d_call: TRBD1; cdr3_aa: CASSYSGTGHIEQYF; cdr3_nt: TGTGCCAGCAGCTACTCCGGGACAGGGCATATCGAGCAGTACTTC
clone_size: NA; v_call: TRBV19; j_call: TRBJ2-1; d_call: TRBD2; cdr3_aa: CASGLYSGRTDEQFF; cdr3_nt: TGTGCCAGTGGACTTTATAGCGGGAGAACGGATGAGCAGTTCTTC
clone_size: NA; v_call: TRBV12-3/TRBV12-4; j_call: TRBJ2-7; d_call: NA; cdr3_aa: CASSLASYEQHF; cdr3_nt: TGTGCCAGCAGTTTAGCATCCTACGAGCAGCACTTC
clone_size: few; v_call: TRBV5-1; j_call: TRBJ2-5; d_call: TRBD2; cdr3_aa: CASSLGLAGAEETQYF; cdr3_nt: TGCGCCAGCAGCTTGGGGCTAGCGGGAGCCGAAGAGACCCAGTACTTC
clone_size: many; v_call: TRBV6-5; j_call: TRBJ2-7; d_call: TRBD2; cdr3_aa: CASSYTRLAPSYEQYF; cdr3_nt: TGTGCCAGCAGTTACACGAGACTAGCCCCTTCCTACGAGCAGTACTTC
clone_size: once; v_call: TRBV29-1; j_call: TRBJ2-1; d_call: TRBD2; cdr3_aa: CSGLTSGFNEQFF; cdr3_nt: TGCAGCGGCCTGACTAGCGGGTTCAATGAGCAGTTCTTC
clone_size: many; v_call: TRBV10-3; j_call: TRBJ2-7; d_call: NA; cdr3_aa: CAISESTTGFLYEQYF; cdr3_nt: TGTGCCATCAGTGAGTCAACTACAGGGTTTCTTTACGAGCAGTACTTC
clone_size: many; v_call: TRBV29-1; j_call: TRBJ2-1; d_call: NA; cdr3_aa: CSVGQRRGNEQFF; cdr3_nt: TGCAGCGTTGGACAGCGGAGGGGGAATGAGCAGTTCTTC
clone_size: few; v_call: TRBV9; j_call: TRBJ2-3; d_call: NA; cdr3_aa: CARARSGDTDTQYF; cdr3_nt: TGTGCCAGGGCCCGAAGCGGTGACACAGATACGCAGTATTTT
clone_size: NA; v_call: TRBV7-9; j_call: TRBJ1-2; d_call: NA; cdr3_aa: CASSPWGGYGYTF; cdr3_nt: TGTGCCAGCAGCCCTTGGGGGGGCTATGGCTACACCTTC
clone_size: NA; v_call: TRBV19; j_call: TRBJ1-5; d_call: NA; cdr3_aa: CASSIAGGRNQPQHF; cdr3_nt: TGTGCCAGTAGTATAGCGGGGGGACGCAATCAGCCCCAGCATTTT
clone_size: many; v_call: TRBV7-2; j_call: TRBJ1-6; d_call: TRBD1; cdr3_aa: CASSLGAQGAGSPLHF; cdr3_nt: TGTGCCAGCAGCTTAGGAGCACAGGGGGCAGGCTCACCCCTCCACTTT
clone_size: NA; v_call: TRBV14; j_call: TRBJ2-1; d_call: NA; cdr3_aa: CASSQDLIPSSYNEQFF; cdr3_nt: TGTGCCAGCAGCCAAGATTTAATTCCCAGCTCCTACAATGAGCAGTTCTTC
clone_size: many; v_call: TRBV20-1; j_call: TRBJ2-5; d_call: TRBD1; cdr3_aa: CSANPRQGGGETQYF; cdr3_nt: TGCAGTGCGAACCCACGACAGGGGGGAGGGGAGACCCAGTACTTC
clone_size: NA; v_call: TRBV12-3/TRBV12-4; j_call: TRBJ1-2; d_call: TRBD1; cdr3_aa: CAGSDRAGGYTF; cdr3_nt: TGTGCCGGGTCTGACAGGGCGGGTGGCTACACCTTC
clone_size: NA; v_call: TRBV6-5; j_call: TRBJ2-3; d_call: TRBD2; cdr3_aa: CASSYGPSGTRPDTQYF; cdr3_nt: TGTGCCAGCAGTTATGGGCCCTCCGGGACTAGACCCGATACGCAGTATTTT
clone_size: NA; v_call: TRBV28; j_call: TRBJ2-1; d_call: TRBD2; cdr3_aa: CASSLVGLAGVSEQFF; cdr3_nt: TGTGCCAGCAGTTTAGTTGGTCTAGCGGGAGTAAGTGAGCAGTTCTTC
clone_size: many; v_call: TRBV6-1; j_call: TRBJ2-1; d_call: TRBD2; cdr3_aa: CASSYFGGNEQFF; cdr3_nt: TGTGCCAGCAGTTATTTCGGGGGGAATGAGCAGTTCTTC
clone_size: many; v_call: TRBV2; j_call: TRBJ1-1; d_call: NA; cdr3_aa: CASSVDKTEAFF; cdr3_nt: TGTGCCAGCAGTGTGGATAAAACTGAAGCTTTCTTT
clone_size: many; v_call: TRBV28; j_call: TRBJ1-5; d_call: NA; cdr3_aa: CASSLGSFGQPQHF; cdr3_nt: TGTGCCAGCAGTTTGGGGAGTTTCGGTCAGCCCCAGCATTTT
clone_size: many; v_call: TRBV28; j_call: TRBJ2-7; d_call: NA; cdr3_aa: CASSLLYGPQSSYEQYF; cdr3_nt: TGTGCCAGCAGTTTACTTTACGGACCCCAGAGCTCCTACGAGCAGTACTTC
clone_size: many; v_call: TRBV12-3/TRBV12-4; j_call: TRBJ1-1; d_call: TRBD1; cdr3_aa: CASSLGQGRTSGTEAFF; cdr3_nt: TGTGCCAGCAGTTTAGGACAGGGAAGGACAAGTGGCACTGAAGCTTTCTTT
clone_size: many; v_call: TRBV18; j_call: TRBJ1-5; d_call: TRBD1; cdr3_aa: CASSARDREDQPQHF; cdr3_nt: TGTGCCAGCTCAGCCCGGGACAGGGAGGATCAGCCCCAGCATTTT
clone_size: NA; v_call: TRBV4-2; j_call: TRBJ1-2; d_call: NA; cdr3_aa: CASSQEQITNYGYTF; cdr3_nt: TGTGCCAGCAGCCAAGAACAGATTACTAACTATGGCTACACCTTC